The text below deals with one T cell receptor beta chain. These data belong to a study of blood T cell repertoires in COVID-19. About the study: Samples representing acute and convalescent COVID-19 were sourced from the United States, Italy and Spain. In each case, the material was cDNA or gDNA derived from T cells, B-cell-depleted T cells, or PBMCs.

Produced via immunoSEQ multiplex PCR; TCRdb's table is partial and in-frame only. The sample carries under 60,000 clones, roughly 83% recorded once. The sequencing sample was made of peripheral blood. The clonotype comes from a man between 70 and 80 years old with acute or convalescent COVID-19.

CDR3 sequence (DNA): TGTGCCAGCAGCCAAGGTGTAACTAGCGGGGATCAAGAGACCCAGTACTTC. Residues: CASSQGVTSGDQETQYF. J is TRBJ2-5 and V is TRBV4-2; 10 positions match TRBD2. V was pared by 1 base and J by 2 bases, with 7 bases of the junction left unmatched. The CDR3 covers 17 residues. CDR1 is LGHNA and CDR2 is YNFKEQ in the germline V gene.